Listed below are T cell receptor beta chains from one sample, sequenced in a study of radiotherapy plus CTLA-4 blockade in lung cancer. Assay used: immunoSEQ multiplex PCR; TCRdb lists only in-frame clones, some missing. The table has tens of thousands of clones, 70% to 90% seen once. Sample: peripheral blood, taken from a patient treated with radiotherapy plus ipilimumab. These receptors were collected from a human donor with non-small cell lung cancer who had a partial response to radiotherapy plus ipilimumab. CDR3s include the opening cysteine and the closing phenylalanine or tryptophan. A D gene is named only where the DNA matches it firmly. Not all rows give a size; the values are once, few, many and, for expanded clones, a class.

V gene: TRBV9
J gene: TRBJ1-1
D gene: TRBD1
clone size: .
CDR3 protein: CASSRGQGRQGTEAFF
CDR3 DNA: TGTGCCAGCAGTCGAGGACAGGGTCGTCAAGGGACTGAAGCTTTCTTT

V gene: TRBV18
J gene: TRBJ2-4
D gene: TRBD2
clone size: once
CDR3 protein: CASSPIPAGVGRGAPQNIQYF
CDR3 DNA: TGTGCCAGCTCACCAATTCCGGCGGGGGTGGGGAGAGGAGCCCCCCAAAACATTCAGTACTTC

V gene: TRBV4-1
J gene: TRBJ1-2
D gene: .
clone size: .
CDR3 protein: CASSQVPGGYTF
CDR3 DNA: TGCGCCAGCAGCCAAGTTCCAGGGGGCTACACCTTC

V gene: TRBV18
J gene: TRBJ2-2
D gene: .
clone size: .
CDR3 protein: CASSPLQGTGELFF
CDR3 DNA: TGTGCCAGCTCACCTCTTCAGGGAACCGGGGAGCTGTTTTTT

V gene: TRBV4-1
J gene: TRBJ2-2
D gene: TRBD1
clone size: .
CDR3 protein: CASSQDRYTGELFF
CDR3 DNA: TGCGCCAGCAGCCAGGACAGGTACACCGGGGAGCTGTTTTTT

V gene: TRBV11-2
J gene: TRBJ1-3
D gene: .
clone size: .
CDR3 protein: CASSSGTPPRGNTIYF
CDR3 DNA: TGTGCCAGCAGCTCCGGGACTCCCCCTCGGGGAAACACCATATATTTT

V gene: TRBV7-9
J gene: TRBJ1-2
D gene: TRBD1
clone size: .
CDR3 protein: CASSPWTGGNGYTF
CDR3 DNA: TGTGCCAGCAGCCCCTGGACAGGGGGCAATGGCTACACCTTC

V gene: TRBV19
J gene: TRBJ2-2
D gene: .
clone size: .
CDR3 protein: CASSGLQSNTGELFF
CDR3 DNA: TGTGCCAGTAGCGGACTCCAAAGCAACACCGGGGAGCTGTTTTTT

V gene: TRBV19
J gene: TRBJ2-7
D gene: TRBD1
clone size: few
CDR3 protein: CASSIGGQDTYEQYF
CDR3 DNA: TGTGCCAGTAGTATAGGGGGACAGGACACCTACGAGCAGTACTTC

V gene: TRBV7-9
J gene: TRBJ2-1
D gene: .
clone size: .
CDR3 protein: CASSLAASPYNEQFF
CDR3 DNA: TGTGCCAGCAGCTTAGCGGCTAGCCCATACAATGAGCAGTTCTTC

V gene: TRBV10-1
J gene: TRBJ2-6
D gene: .
clone size: .
CDR3 protein: CASSRSGANVLTF
CDR3 DNA: TGCGCCAGCAGTCGGTCTGGGGCCAACGTCCTGACTTTC

V gene: TRBV6-1
J gene: TRBJ2-3
D gene: .
clone size: .
CDR3 protein: CASLSRTDTQYF
CDR3 DNA: TGTGCCAGCTTAAGCCGCACAGATACGCAGTATTTT

V gene: TRBV7-3
J gene: TRBJ1-1
D gene: TRBD1
clone size: .
CDR3 protein: CASSSDRTTEAFF
CDR3 DNA: TGTGCCAGCAGTTCGGACAGGACCACTGAAGCTTTCTTT

V gene: TRBV12-5
J gene: TRBJ2-2
D gene: TRBD1
clone size: few
CDR3 protein: CASGLGQGRTGELFF
CDR3 DNA: TGTGCTAGTGGTTTGGGACAGGGGAGGACCGGGGAGCTGTTTTTT

V gene: TRBV30
J gene: TRBJ1-5
D gene: TRBD1
clone size: .
CDR3 protein: CAWSGFDRDGQPQHF
CDR3 DNA: TGTGCCTGGAGTGGGTTCGACAGGGACGGTCAGCCCCAGCATTTT

V gene: TRBV9
J gene: TRBJ2-1
D gene: TRBD2
clone size: once
CDR3 protein: CASSVGLAGPALYNEQFF
CDR3 DNA: TGTGCCAGCAGCGTAGGACTAGCGGGACCAGCCCTCTACAATGAGCAGTTCTTC

V gene: TRBV28
J gene: TRBJ1-5
D gene: .
clone size: .
CDR3 protein: CASRTMGAQPQHF
CDR3 DNA: TGTGCCAGCAGGACCATGGGGGCCCAGCCCCAGCATTTT

V gene: TRBV5-1
J gene: TRBJ2-2
D gene: .
clone size: .
CDR3 protein: CASSLAARVGTGELFF
CDR3 DNA: TGCGCCAGCAGCTTGGCCGCCAGGGTAGGGACCGGGGAGCTGTTTTTT

V gene: TRBV5-1
J gene: TRBJ2-1
D gene: .
clone size: .
CDR3 protein: CASSLGSTNEQFF
CDR3 DNA: TGCGCCAGCAGCTTGGGGTCCACTAATGAGCAGTTCTTC

V gene: TRBV6-1
J gene: TRBJ2-7
D gene: .
clone size: .
CDR3 protein: CASSENRDTTYEQYF
CDR3 DNA: TGTGCCAGCAGTGAAAACAGGGACACTACCTACGAGCAGTACTTC

V gene: TRBV5-1
J gene: TRBJ1-6
D gene: TRBD1
clone size: .
CDR3 protein: CASSLVTGYNSPLHF
CDR3 DNA: TGCGCCAGCAGCTTAGTGACAGGGTATAATTCACCCCTCCACTTT

V gene: TRBV30
J gene: TRBJ2-6
D gene: .
clone size: .
CDR3 protein: CAWTHGVGSGANVLTF
CDR3 DNA: TGTGCCTGGACCCACGGGGTGGGTTCTGGGGCCAACGTCCTGACTTTC

V gene: TRBV5-1
J gene: TRBJ2-3
D gene: TRBD2
clone size: .
CDR3 protein: CASRTSGSRSTDTQYF
CDR3 DNA: TGCGCCAGCAGGACTAGCGGGTCCCGATCCACAGATACGCAGTATTTT

V gene: TRBV7-6
J gene: TRBJ1-5
D gene: .
clone size: .
CDR3 protein: CASSAWGGHNQPQHF
CDR3 DNA: TGTGCCAGCAGCGCTTGGGGGGGACACAATCAGCCCCAGCATTTT

V gene: TRBV18
J gene: TRBJ2-5
D gene: .
clone size: .
CDR3 protein: CASSPQDRETQYF
CDR3 DNA: TGTGCCAGCTCACCCCAGGACAGAGAGACCCAGTACTTC

V gene: TRBV13
J gene: TRBJ2-3
D gene: TRBD2
clone size: .
CDR3 protein: CAYAREGLGTDTQYF
CDR3 DNA: TGTGCTTACGCGCGGGAGGGCCTGGGGACAGATACGCAGTATTTT

V gene: TRBV6-1
J gene: TRBJ1-4
D gene: TRBD1
clone size: .
CDR3 protein: CASSEGAQGDEKLFF
CDR3 DNA: TGTGCCAGCAGTGAAGGCGCGCAGGGGGACGAAAAACTGTTTTTT

V gene: TRBV19
J gene: TRBJ1-1
D gene: .
clone size: .
CDR3 protein: CASSIGATRNTEAFF
CDR3 DNA: TGTGCCAGTAGTATAGGGGCGACAAGGAACACTGAAGCTTTCTTT

V gene: TRBV7-9
J gene: TRBJ1-5
D gene: .
clone size: .
CDR3 protein: CASSLGPGVDSNQPQHF
CDR3 DNA: TGTGCCAGCAGCTTAGGGCCAGGGGTGGATAGCAATCAGCCCCAGCATTTT

V gene: TRBV27
J gene: TRBJ1-2
D gene: .
clone size: .
CDR3 protein: CASSPVDTGVMNYGYTF
CDR3 DNA: TGTGCCAGCAGTCCCGTCGACACGGGGGTTATGAACTATGGCTACACCTTC

V gene: TRBV4-2
J gene: TRBJ1-5
D gene: .
clone size: .
CDR3 protein: CASSQDQGVGQPQHF
CDR3 DNA: TGTGCCAGCAGCCAAGATCAGGGTGTCGGTCAGCCCCAGCATTTT

V gene: TRBV5-1
J gene: TRBJ1-3
D gene: TRBD1
clone size: .
CDR3 protein: CASSLDRGGNTIYF
CDR3 DNA: TGCGCCAGCAGCCTGGACAGGGGTGGAAACACCATATATTTT

V gene: TRBV28
J gene: TRBJ2-3
D gene: .
clone size: .
CDR3 protein: CASSPTTESTDTQYF
CDR3 DNA: TGTGCCAGCAGTCCGACGACAGAATCCACAGATACGCAGTATTTT

V gene: TRBV4-1
J gene: TRBJ2-1
D gene: TRBD2
clone size: .
CDR3 protein: CASLGTSGRLNNEQFF
CDR3 DNA: TGCGCCAGCCTTGGGACTAGCGGGAGGTTAAACAATGAGCAGTTCTTC

V gene: TRBV27
J gene: TRBJ2-5
D gene: TRBD2
clone size: few
CDR3 protein: CASSQQLARKETQYF
CDR3 DNA: TGTGCCAGCAGTCAGCAACTAGCGAGGAAAGAGACCCAGTACTTC

V gene: TRBV18
J gene: TRBJ1-1
D gene: .
clone size: .
CDR3 protein: CASSPSVGVAEAFF
CDR3 DNA: TGTGCCAGCTCACCGTCGGTGGGAGTCGCTGAAGCTTTCTTT

V gene: TRBV7-9
J gene: TRBJ1-1
D gene: .
clone size: few
CDR3 protein: CASSFHRDRAFF
CDR3 DNA: TGTGCCAGCAGCTTCCACAGGGATAGAGCTTTCTTT

V gene: TRBV6-5
J gene: TRBJ2-1
D gene: TRBD2
clone size: .
CDR3 protein: CASSSRLANEQFF
CDR3 DNA: TGTGCCAGCAGTAGCCGACTAGCCAATGAGCAGTTCTTC

V gene: TRBV19
J gene: TRBJ2-1
D gene: TRBD2
clone size: .
CDR3 protein: CASRNSGRLEQFF
CDR3 DNA: TGTGCCAGTAGGAATAGCGGGAGACTTGAGCAGTTCTTC

V gene: TRBV14
J gene: TRBJ1-1
D gene: .
clone size: .
CDR3 protein: CASTQQLNTEAFF
CDR3 DNA: TGTGCCAGCACACAACAGCTGAACACTGAAGCTTTCTTT

V gene: TRBV7-8
J gene: TRBJ1-2
D gene: TRBD1
clone size: .
CDR3 protein: CASSLDRGRDGYTF
CDR3 DNA: TGTGCCAGCAGCTTAGACAGGGGTAGAGATGGCTACACCTTC

V gene: TRBV9
J gene: TRBJ2-1
D gene: TRBD1
clone size: .
CDR3 protein: CASSPRTGVYNEQFF
CDR3 DNA: TGTGCCAGCAGCCCAAGGACAGGGGTCTACAATGAGCAGTTCTTC

V gene: TRBV4-1
J gene: TRBJ1-4
D gene: .
clone size: .
CDR3 protein: CASSQGQVGEKLFF
CDR3 DNA: TGCGCCAGCAGCCAAGGACAGGTGGGGGAAAAACTGTTTTTT

V gene: TRBV7-6
J gene: TRBJ2-4
D gene: TRBD1
clone size: .
CDR3 protein: CASSQGAAKNIQYF
CDR3 DNA: TGTGCCAGCAGCCAGGGGGCGGCCAAAAACATTCAGTACTTC

V gene: TRBV30
J gene: TRBJ1-2
D gene: .
clone size: .
CDR3 protein: CAWDSRGYGYTF
CDR3 DNA: TGTGCCTGGGACTCCCGAGGCTATGGCTACACCTTC

V gene: TRBV11-2
J gene: TRBJ1-2
D gene: .
clone size: .
CDR3 protein: CATTGGTGNYGYTF
CDR3 DNA: TGTGCCACCACGGGCGGGACGGGGAACTATGGCTACACCTTC

V gene: TRBV6-5
J gene: TRBJ2-4
D gene: TRBD2
clone size: .
CDR3 protein: CASSVAGAAKNIQYF
CDR3 DNA: TGTGCCAGCAGTGTCGCGGGAGCGGCCAAAAACATTCAGTACTTC

V gene: TRBV11-3
J gene: TRBJ2-5
D gene: .
clone size: .
CDR3 protein: CASSLGLQETQYF
CDR3 DNA: TGTGCCAGCAGCTTGGGGCTCCAAGAGACCCAGTACTTC

V gene: TRBV25-1
J gene: TRBJ1-6
D gene: .
clone size: .
CDR3 protein: CASSAGSSYNSPLHF
CDR3 DNA: TGTGCCAGCAGTGCCGGGAGCTCCTATAATTCACCCCTCCACTTT